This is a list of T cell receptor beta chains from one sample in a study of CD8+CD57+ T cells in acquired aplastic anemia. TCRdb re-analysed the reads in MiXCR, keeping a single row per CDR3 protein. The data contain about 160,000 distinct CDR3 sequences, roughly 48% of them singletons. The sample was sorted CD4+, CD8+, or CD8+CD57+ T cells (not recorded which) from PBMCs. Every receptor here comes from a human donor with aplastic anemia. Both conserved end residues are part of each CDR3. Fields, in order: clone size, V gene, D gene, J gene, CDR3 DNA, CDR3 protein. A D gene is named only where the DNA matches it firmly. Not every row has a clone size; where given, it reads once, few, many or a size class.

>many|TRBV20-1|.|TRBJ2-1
TGCAGTGCTAGGATAAGCGGGCTACCCTACAATGAGCAGTTCTTC
CSARISGLPYNEQFF
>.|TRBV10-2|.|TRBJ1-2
TGCGCCAGCAGTGACGTCGGCTTAAGGGGCTACACCTTC
CASSDVGLRGYTF
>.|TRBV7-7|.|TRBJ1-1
TGTGCCAGCAGCCCAGTCCGAGGGGTTGGTGAAGCTTTCTTT
CASSPVRGVGEAFF
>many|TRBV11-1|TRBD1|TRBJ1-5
TGTGCCAGCAGCTCCGGACAGGGAGGTTCTCTAGATCAGCCCCAGCATTTT
CASSSGQGGSLDQPQHF
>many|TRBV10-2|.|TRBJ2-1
TGCGCCAGCAGTGTAGGCCTCCTCTATGAGCAGTTCTTC
CASSVGLLYEQFF
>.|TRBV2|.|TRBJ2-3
TGTGCCAGCAGTACTACCGTTTCTAGCACAGATACGCAGTATTTT
CASSTTVSSTDTQYF
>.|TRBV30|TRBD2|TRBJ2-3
TGTGCCTGGAAATCGGCTAGCGGGACTGATACGCAGTATTTT
CAWKSASGTDTQYF
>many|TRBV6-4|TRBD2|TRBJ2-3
TGTGCCAGCAGTGAAACTAGCGGGAGAACAGATACGCAGTATTTT
CASSETSGRTDTQYF
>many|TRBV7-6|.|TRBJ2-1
TGTGCCAGCAGCTTATCCAGGATGGATGAGCAGTTCTTC
CASSLSRMDEQFF
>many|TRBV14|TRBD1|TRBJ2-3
TGTGCCAGCAGCCTATACTCCAGGGGGCATACAGATACGCAGTATTTT
CASSLYSRGHTDTQYF
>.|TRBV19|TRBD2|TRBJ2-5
TGTGCCAGTACCCTAGCGGGAGGGCCGGGAGAGACCCAGTACTTC
CASTLAGGPGETQYF
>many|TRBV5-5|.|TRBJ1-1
TGTGCCAGCAGCTTGGTCGGTTTGGGGACTGAAGCTTTCTTT
CASSLVGLGTEAFF
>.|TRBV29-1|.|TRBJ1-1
TGCAGCGTTGGGGACGTCGGTGAAGCTTTCTTT
CSVGDVGEAFF
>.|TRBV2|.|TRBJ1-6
TGTGCCAGCAGTGACAATTACCCTGGCAGCAGCCCGTCCGATTCACCCCTCCACTTT
CASSDNYPGSSPSDSPLHF
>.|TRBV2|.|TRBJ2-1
TGTGCCAGCAGGTATCGTCATGAGCAGTTCTTC
CASRYRHEQFF
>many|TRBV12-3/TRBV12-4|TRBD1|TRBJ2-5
TGTGCCAGCAGGGGTACGACAGGGCAAGAGACCCAGTACTTC
CASRGTTGQETQYF
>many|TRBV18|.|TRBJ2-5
TGTGCCAGCTCACCAAACAGGGAAGAGACCCAGTACTTC
CASSPNREETQYF
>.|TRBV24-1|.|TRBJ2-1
TGTGCCACCAGTCTTGAAGGGTCTAAAAGTGAGCAGTTCTTC
CATSLEGSKSEQFF
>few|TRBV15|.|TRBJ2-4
TGTGCCACCAGCCAATCTAGGACAGCAAACATTCAGTACTTC
CATSQSRTANIQYF
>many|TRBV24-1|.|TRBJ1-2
TGTGCCACCAGTGACCCCCCGGCTTATGGCTACACCTTC
CATSDPPAYGYTF
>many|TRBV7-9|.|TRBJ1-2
TGTGCCAGCAGCTTAGCCCCAGGCCACTATGGCTACACCTTC
CASSLAPGHYGYTF
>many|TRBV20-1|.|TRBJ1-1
TGCAGTGCTAGAGATCCCAGGGTAAGTCACACTGAAGCTTTCTTT
CSARDPRVSHTEAFF
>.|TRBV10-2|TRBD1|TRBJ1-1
TGCGCCAGCAGTGAGTCAGGACAGGGCACTGAAGCTTTCTTT
CASSESGQGTEAFF
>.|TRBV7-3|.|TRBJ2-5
TGTGCCAGCAGCCGGATGGCGGAAGAGACCCAGTACTTC
CASSRMAEETQYF
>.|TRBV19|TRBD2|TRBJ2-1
TGTGCCACCGCTGGACTAGCGGGGGGGTATGAGCAGTTCTTC
CATAGLAGGYEQFF
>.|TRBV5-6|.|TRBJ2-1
TGTGCCAGCAGCTTACGAGGTGGGAACAATGAGCAGTTCTTC
CASSLRGGNNEQFF
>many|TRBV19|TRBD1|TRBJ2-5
TGTGCCAGTAGTATCGGGCAGGGGGCCGTTCAAGAGACCCAGTACTTC
CASSIGQGAVQETQYF
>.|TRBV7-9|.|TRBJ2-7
TGTGCCAGCAGCTTAGGAGGGTTCGGGTCCTACGAGCAGTACTTC
CASSLGGFGSYEQYF
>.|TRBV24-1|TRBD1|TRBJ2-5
TGTGCCACCGGGGACAGGGGGACAGCGGAGACCCAGTACTTC
CATGDRGTAETQYF
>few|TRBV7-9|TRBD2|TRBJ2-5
TGTGCCAGCAGCTTCGGGGGGGGGCAAGAGACCCAGTACTTC
CASSFGGGQETQYF
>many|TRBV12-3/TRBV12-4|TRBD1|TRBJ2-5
TGTGCCAGCAGTCTTGGACAGGGCGAGACCCAGTACTTC
CASSLGQGETQYF
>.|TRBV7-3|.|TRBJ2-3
TGTGCCAGCAGCTTAATGGGCTTGCGCACAGATACGCAGTATTTT
CASSLMGLRTDTQYF
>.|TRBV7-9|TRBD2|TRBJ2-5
TGTGCCAGCAGCGTCAGCGGGGGGCAAGAGACCCAGTACTTC
CASSVSGGQETQYF
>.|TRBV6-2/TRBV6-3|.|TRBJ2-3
TGTGCCAGCACCGACAGTTATACGCAGTATTTT
CASTDSYTQYF
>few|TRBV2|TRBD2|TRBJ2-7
TGTGCCAGCAGTACTGTAGCGGGAGGGCACAGGGAGCAGTACTTC
CASSTVAGGHREQYF
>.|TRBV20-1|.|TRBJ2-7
TGCAGTGCTAGAGATGCCAGGGCCCTATCCTACGAGCAGTACTTC
CSARDARALSYEQYF
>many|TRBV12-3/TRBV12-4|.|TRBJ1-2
TGTGCCAGCAGTCAATCGGGACCGAATAACTATGGCTACACCTTC
CASSQSGPNNYGYTF
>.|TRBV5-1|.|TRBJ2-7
TGCGCCAGCAGCCTGACGTGGAGCTCCTACGAGCAGTACTTC
CASSLTWSSYEQYF
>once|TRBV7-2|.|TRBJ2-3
TGTGCCAGCATTTATCCCCCAGATGCGCAGTATTTT
CASIYPPDAQYF
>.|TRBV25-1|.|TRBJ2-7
TGTGCCAGCAGTGCAATCGCAGGCTTGGGCTCCTACGAGCAGTACTTC
CASSAIAGLGSYEQYF
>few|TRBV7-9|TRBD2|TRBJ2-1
TGTGCCAGCAACTTGGGAGGGGAGCAGTTCTTC
CASNLGGEQFF
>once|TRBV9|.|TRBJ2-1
TGTGCCAGCAGCGCGGGGGCAGGGATCAATGAGCAGTTCTTC
CASSAGAGINEQFF
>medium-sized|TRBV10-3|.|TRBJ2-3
TGTGCCATCAGTGACGGGAGTAAGGCAGATACGCAGTATTTT
CAISDGSKADTQYF
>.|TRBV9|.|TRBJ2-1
TGTGCCAGCAGCGCCGCCCCCTTAGATGAGCAGTTCTTC
CASSAAPLDEQFF
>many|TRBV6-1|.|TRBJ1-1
TGTGCCAGCAGGAAAGGCAGGGGAGGGATTGGTATCACTGAAGCTTTCTTT
CASRKGRGGIGITEAFF
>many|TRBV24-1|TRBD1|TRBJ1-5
TGTGCCACCAGGGGGACAGACGGGGGTAATCAGCCCCAGCATTTT
CATRGTDGGNQPQHF
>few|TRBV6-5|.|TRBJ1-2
TGTGCCAGCAGTTCCGGGTCGGGTGGCTACACCTTC
CASSSGSGGYTF
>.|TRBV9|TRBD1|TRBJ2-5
TGTGCCAGCAGCGCAGCTAGCCACAGGGGAGTGGAGACCCAGTACTTC
CASSAASHRGVETQYF
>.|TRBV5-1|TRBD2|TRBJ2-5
TGCGCCAGCAGCTTGCTCGAGGGACTAAGAGAGACCCAGTACTTC
CASSLLEGLRETQYF
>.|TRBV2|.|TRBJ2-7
TGTGCCAGCACCGAGGGCGGGTTCTCCTACGAGCAGTACTTC
CASTEGGFSYEQYF
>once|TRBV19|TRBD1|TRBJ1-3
TGTGCCAGTAGTATTTCCCGACAGGGATACTCTGGAAACACCATATATTTT
CASSISRQGYSGNTIYF
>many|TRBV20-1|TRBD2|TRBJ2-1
TGCAGTGCTAGGAGGGGCGGGGGCTACAATGAGCAGTTCTTC
CSARRGGGYNEQFF
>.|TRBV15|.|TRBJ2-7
TGTGCCACCAGCAGAGGATTAGTCCGGCAGGGTAGGGGCGAGCAGTACTTC
CATSRGLVRQGRGEQYF
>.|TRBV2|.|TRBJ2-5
TGTGCCAGCAGTGAAGAAGTGGGGGAGACCCAGTACTTC
CASSEEVGETQYF
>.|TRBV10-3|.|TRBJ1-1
TGTGCCATCACCAAAACAGGGAACACTGAAGCTTTCTTT
CAITKTGNTEAFF
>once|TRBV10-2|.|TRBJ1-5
TGCGCCAGCTCGGCCTCGGCCGAACAGCCCCAGCATTTT
CASSASAEQPQHF
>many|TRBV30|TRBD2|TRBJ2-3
TGTGCCTGCACTAGCGGGAGTGCAGATACGCAGTATTTT
CACTSGSADTQYF
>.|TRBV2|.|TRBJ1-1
TGTGCCAGCAGGACGACCCGGGGCCCGAACACCGAAGCTTTCTTT
CASRTTRGPNTEAFF
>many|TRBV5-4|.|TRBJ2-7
TGTGCCAGCAGCTTGGAGGGAACGAGAAGCGGCCTCCTGACCGAGCAGTACTTC
CASSLEGTRSGLLTEQYF